This paragraph reports one TCR beta chain. The data were obtained in a study of blood T cell repertoires in COVID-19. As processed by the authors: Nucleated cell number was recorded as an estimate derived from reference gene primer amplification. Libraries were prepared by immunoSEQ multiplex PCR; TCRdb keeps only in-frame clonotypes and omits some of them. V and J calls and clone size are as listed in that table; D and trimming were resolved from the DNA. The sample holds about 87,000 clones, less than 95% seen once. The receptor comes from a man aged 18 to 30 with COVID-19, enrolled during active disease. The sample was peripheral blood.

CDR3 DNA: TGTGCCTGGAGAGGACAGGGTAATCAGCCCCAGCATTTT. Translated: CAWRGQGNQPQHF. The V call is TRBV30, the J call TRBJ1-5; 8 nucleotides match TRBD1. Germline CDR1 GTSNPN, CDR2 SVGIG (reference sequence). J was trimmed by 4 bases and V by 3 bases; bases with no gene match: 2. The CDR3 spans 13 residues.